This T cell receptor beta chain was documented in a study of blood T cells in healthy people across ages. General study findings and limits: Percentage of naive T cells showed a strong correlation with TCR beta diversity.

Sample-barcoded 5' priming and a J-beta primer mix drove a second PCR of about 6 to 11 cycles. A template-switch adaptor containing 12 random nucleotides labeled each cDNA molecule. Each CDR3 protein is one row after TCRdb ran MiXCR on the 5' RACE reads. The sample shows roughly 2 million distinct CDR3 sequences, around half of them seen only once. Healthy Caucasian individuals from Russia aged about 6 to 100 were enrolled as donors. Extraction of total RNA produced a minimum of 5 micrograms from each sample. The V end was cut by 6 bases, the J end by 3 bases, with 12 bases between. CDR1 and CDR2 (germline): DFQATT, SNEGSKA (reference sequence). The CDR3 extends over 12 amino acids. About this clonotype itself: Its antigen is not known.

The chain links TRBV20-1 to TRBJ2-7, with D possibly TRBD1 on 6 matching bases. The sequenced sample was blood. The origin of this receptor is a woman between 35 and 50 years old in good health. CDR3 sequence (DNA): TGCAGTGCGGGGGCCTCGTTCTACGAGCAGTACTTC. Its protein product is CSAGASFYEQYF.